This TCR beta chain stems from a study of cytotoxic CD8 clonotypes in ibrutinib-treated CLL. Study-wide background: Complete response was seen in 2 patients and partial in approximately 25; about twelve progressed and around 14 stayed remitted after a median around 68 months. On average, around 85,000 productive rearrangements and approximately 250,000 productive templates per sample.

CDR1 and CDR2 (germline): KGHSY, FQNENV. This CDR3 spans 17 amino acids. Between the trimmed V and J ends, which lost 2 bases and 0 bases, there was a span of 15 bases. Comment on this clone: Its matching antigen is unknown.

Depths of 1 in 200,000 to 1 in 1 million T cells were the sequencing target. Assay: immunoSEQ multiplex PCR; the TCRdb copy retains only in-frame clones and omits some. The sample comprises approximately 150,000 clones, roughly 80% of which are singletons, and 25% to 30% rests with the top ten. Overall study findings and caveats: Clonality went up at the time of ibrutinib response, stayed stable in sustained remission, and later dropped back toward its baseline level at progression.

This material consisted of PBMCs, taken after 12 months of ibrutinib treatment. V is TRBV16 and J is TRBJ2-3; tentative D call: TRBD2 (5 bases). The sequence derives from a human donor with chronic lymphocytic leukemia. In nucleotides, the CDR3 is TGTGCCAGCAGCCAAGGAGGAATAGCGAGTAGCACAGATACGCAGTATTTT. It is translated as CASSQGGIASSTDTQYF.